This T cell receptor (beta chain) stems from a study of blood T cell repertoires in COVID-19. Across the study: Nucleic acid was either cDNA or gDNA, and it came from T cells, B-cell-depleted T cells, or PBMCs.

Trimming cost V 4 bases and J 7 bases; bases outside gene matches: 3. Germline CDR1 is GTSNPN and CDR2 is SVGIG (reference sequence). This CDR3 is 12 amino acids long. Here immunoSEQ multiplex PCR was the method, and the copy in TCRdb shows in-frame clones only, minus some. The sample records about 130,000 clones, roughly 72% being singletons. The origin of this receptor is a human donor in a cohort sampled during active COVID-19. The sequencing sample was made of peripheral blood. The J gene is TRBJ1-2, the V gene TRBV30, with 10 positions matching TRBD1. CDR3 region: CAWKGDRGGYTF. CDR3 in DNA: TGTGCCTGGAAGGGGGACAGGGGTGGCTACACCTTC.